This TCR beta chain was captured in a study of a mutant IDH1 vaccine in newly diagnosed glioma. Looking at the study overall: First vaccine doses came 4-6 weeks after radiotherapy alone, or with temozolomide cycles. Prior therapy was radiotherapy, temozolomide, or both; most received both. Study-level points and caveats: The study observed vaccine-induced immune responses in 90% to 95% of patients.

Sequencing was performed with immunoSEQ multiplex PCR; in TCRdb, only in-frame clones are kept and a portion is missing. The data show about 60,000 clones, under 85% seen once. Regarding time point: week 11, during vaccination. Every vaccination contained 300 ug of the mutant IDH1 20-mer peptide and was paired with topical imiquimod. New WHO grade 3 or 4 astrocytomas that were IDH1-mutant and ATRX-lost occurred in the donors. Note on this clone: Its specificity is not known.

CDR3 length: 15 residues. From germline, CDR1 is SGHTA and CDR2 FQGNSA. The clonotype originates from a young man with glioma. The J gene is TRBJ2-5, the V gene TRBV7-2; D might be TRBD1 (6 bases). The DNA end favors TRBJ2-7, so the J call may be wrong. Specimen: PBMCs, collected from a glioma patient whose treatment included an IDH1 peptide vaccine. In DNA, the CDR3 is TGTGCCAGCAGCTCAGGACAGCCCGGTGGTTACGAGCAGTACTTC. Its translation is CASSSGQPGGYEQYF.